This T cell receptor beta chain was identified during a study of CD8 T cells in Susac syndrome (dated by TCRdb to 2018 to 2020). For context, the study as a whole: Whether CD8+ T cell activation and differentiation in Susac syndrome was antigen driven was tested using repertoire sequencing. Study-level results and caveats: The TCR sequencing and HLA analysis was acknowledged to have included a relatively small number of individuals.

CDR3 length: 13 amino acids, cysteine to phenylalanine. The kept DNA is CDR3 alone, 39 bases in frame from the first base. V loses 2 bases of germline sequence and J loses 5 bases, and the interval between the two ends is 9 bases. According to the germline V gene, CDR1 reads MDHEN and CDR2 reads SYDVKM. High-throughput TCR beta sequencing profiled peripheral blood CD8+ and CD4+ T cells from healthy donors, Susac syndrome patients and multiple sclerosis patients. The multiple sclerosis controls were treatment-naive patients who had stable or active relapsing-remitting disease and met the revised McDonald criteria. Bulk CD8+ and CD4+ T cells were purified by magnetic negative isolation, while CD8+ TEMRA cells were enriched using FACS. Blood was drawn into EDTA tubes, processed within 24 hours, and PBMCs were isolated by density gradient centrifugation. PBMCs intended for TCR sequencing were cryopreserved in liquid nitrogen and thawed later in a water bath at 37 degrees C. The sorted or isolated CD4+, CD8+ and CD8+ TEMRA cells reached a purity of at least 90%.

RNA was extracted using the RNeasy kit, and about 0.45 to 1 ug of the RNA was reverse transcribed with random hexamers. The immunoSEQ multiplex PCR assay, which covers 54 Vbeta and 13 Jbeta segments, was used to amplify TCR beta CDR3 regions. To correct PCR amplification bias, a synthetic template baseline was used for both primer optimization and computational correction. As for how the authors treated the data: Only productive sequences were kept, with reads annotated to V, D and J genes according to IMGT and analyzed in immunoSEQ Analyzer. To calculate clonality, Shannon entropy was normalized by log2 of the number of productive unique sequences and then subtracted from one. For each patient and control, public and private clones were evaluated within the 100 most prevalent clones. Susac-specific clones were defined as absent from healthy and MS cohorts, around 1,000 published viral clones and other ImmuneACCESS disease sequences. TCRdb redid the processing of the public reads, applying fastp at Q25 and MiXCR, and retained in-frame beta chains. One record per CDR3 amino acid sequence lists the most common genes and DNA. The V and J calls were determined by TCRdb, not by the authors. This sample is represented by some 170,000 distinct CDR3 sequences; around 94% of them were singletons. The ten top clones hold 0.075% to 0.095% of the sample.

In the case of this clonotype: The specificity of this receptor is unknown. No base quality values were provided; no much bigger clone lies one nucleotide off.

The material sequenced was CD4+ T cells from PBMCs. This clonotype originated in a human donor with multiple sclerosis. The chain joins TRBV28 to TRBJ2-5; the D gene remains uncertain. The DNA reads TGTGCCAGCAGTTTACCCGTTACGGAGACCCAGTACTTC. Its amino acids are CASSLPVTETQYF.